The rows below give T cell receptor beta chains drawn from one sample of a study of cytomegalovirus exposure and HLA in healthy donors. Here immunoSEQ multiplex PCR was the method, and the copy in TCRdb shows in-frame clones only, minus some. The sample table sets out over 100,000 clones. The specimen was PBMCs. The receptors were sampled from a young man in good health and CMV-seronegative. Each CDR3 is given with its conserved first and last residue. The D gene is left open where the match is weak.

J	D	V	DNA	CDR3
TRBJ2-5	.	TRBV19	TGTGCCAGTAGTATCATGGCGGGGGCCCCCCAAGAGACCCAGTACTTC	CASSIMAGAPQETQYF
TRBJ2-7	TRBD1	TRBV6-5	TGTGCCAGCAGCCCTACAGGGGGCCTGTCCTACGAGCAGTACTTC	CASSPTGGLSYEQYF
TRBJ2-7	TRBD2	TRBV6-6	TGTGCCAGCAGTGCGGGGGGCGAGCAGTACTTC	CASSAGGEQYF
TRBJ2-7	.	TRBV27	TGTGCCAGCAGTGGGGGACACCATGTCCACGAGCAGTACTTC	CASSGGHHVHEQYF
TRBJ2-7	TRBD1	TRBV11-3	TGTGCCAGCAGCTTAGGACAGGGAAAGACCTACGAGCAGTACTTC	CASSLGQGKTYEQYF
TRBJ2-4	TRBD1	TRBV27	TGTGCCAGCAGCCTCTCAGGGGGAATAGCCAAAAACATTCAGTACTTC	CASSLSGGIAKNIQYF
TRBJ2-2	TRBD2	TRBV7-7	TGTGCCAGCAGCTTAGTAGGCGGGGGGACCACCGGGGAGCTGTTTTTT	CASSLVGGGTTGELFF
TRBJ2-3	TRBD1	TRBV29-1	TGCAGCGTTGGCGGGACAGGGAAGGCCCCGACTAGCACAGATACGCAGTATTTT	CSVGGTGKAPTSTDTQYF
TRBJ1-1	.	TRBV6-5	TGTGCCAGCAGTTACCAAGGACTGATGAACACTGAAGCTTTCTTT	CASSYQGLMNTEAFF
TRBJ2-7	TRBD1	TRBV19	TGTGCCAGTAGTATTCCCCGACAGGGGAGGTACGAGCAGTACTTC	CASSIPRQGRYEQYF
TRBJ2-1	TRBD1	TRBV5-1	TGCGCCAGCAGCGCAACAGGGGAACCCTACAATGAGCAGTTCTTC	CASSATGEPYNEQFF
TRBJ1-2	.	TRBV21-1	TGTGCCAGCACACACTCCGTACAAACAGGGGAATCGAATGGCTACACCTTC	CASTHSVQTGESNGYTF
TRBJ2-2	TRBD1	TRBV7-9	TGTGCCAGCGACTACACAGGGGACACCGGGGAGCTGTTTTTT	CASDYTGDTGELFF
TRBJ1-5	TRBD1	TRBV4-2	TGTGCCAGCAGCCAAGATCCCGACAGGGCCAGCAATCAGCCCCAGCATTTT	CASSQDPDRASNQPQHF
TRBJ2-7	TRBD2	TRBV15	TGTGCCACCAGCACCGGGAGGGGGGGACTTTCCTACGAGCAGTACTTC	CATSTGRGGLSYEQYF
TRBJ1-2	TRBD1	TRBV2	TGTGCCAGCAGTTTACAGACAGGGGCTAACTATGGCTACACCTTC	CASSLQTGANYGYTF
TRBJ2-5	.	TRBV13	TGTGCCAGCAGGGGCTTCGGGCGGGGCGGAGAGACCCAGTACTTC	CASRGFGRGGETQYF
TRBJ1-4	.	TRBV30	TGTGCCTGGTCAGGGTCAACTAATGAAAAACTGTTTTTT	CAWSGSTNEKLFF
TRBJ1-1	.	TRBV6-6	TGTGCCAGCTACTTTGCTAGGACTGAAGCTTTCTTT	CASYFARTEAFF
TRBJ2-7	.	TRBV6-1	TGTGCCAGCAGTTCGGGACGGAGGGACTACGAGCAGTACTTC	CASSSGRRDYEQYF
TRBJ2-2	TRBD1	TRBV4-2	TGTGCCAGCAGCCTGACAGGGCTTTACACCGGGGAGCTGTTTTTT	CASSLTGLYTGELFF
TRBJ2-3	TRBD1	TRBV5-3	TGTGCCAGAAGCTGGGACAGGGGAGCAGATACGCAGTATTTT	CARSWDRGADTQYF
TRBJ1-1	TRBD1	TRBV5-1	TGCGCCAGCAGCCCCCCCACAGGGGCTGGCACTGAAGCTTTCTTT	CASSPPTGAGTEAFF
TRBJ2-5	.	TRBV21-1	TGTGCCAGCAGCAATTTAAGTCTGAGATTCAGGGAGACCCAGTACTTC	CASSNLSLRFRETQYF
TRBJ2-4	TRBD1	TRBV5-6	TGTGCCAGCAGCTCAGGGACAGCCCTAGCCAAAAACATTCAGTACTTC	CASSSGTALAKNIQYF
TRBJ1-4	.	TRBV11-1	TGTGCCAGCAGCTCCGGCCGGGGGAGGCATGAAAAACTGTTTTTT	CASSSGRGRHEKLFF
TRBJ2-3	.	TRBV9	TGTGCCAGCAGCCGGGATAGTTGGGCAGATACGCAGTATTTT	CASSRDSWADTQYF
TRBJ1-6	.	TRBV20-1	TGCAGTGCAAGCAGGGATCTCCTCCACTTT	CSASRDLLHF
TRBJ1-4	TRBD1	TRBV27	TGTGCCAGCAGTCAGGGACAGGGGAATAATGAAAAACTGTTTTTT	CASSQGQGNNEKLFF
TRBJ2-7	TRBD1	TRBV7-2	TGTGCCAGCAGCTTAGCCGGGACAGGACCCGAGCAGTACTTC	CASSLAGTGPEQYF
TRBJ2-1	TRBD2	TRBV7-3	TGTGCCAGCAGCACCCGAGGTGGGAGCGGGGGGTCTCTCAGTGAGCAGTTCTTC	CASSTRGGSGGSLSEQFF
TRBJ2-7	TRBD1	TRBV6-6	TGTGCCAGCAGGGACAGGGGCTACGAGCAGTACTTC	CASRDRGYEQYF
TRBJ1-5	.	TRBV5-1	TGCGCCAGCAGCTGGGGACTCGGGGAAAATAGCAATCAGCCCCAGCATTTT	CASSWGLGENSNQPQHF
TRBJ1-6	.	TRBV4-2	TGTGCCAGCAGCCGAGCTCGGGACTTAATCGATTCACCCCTCCACTTT	CASSRARDLIDSPLHF
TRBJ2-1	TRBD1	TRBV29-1	TGCAGCGTAGAGGACAGGGCCAACAATGAGCAGTTCTTC	CSVEDRANNEQFF
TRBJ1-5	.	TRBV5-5	TGTGCCAGCAGCCTGGGTGCGCCCACAGCTCAGCCCCAGCATTTT	CASSLGAPTAQPQHF
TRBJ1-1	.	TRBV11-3	TGTGCCAGCAGCTTTAACATGAACACTGAAGCTTTCTTT	CASSFNMNTEAFF
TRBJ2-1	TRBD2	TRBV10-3	TGTGCCATCAGGATGACTAGCGGGCCCCCCGCGGAGCAGTTCTTC	CAIRMTSGPPAEQFF
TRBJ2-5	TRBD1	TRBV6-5	TGTGCCAGCAGCTACGAGGGGGCGGGTGAGACCCAGTACTTC	CASSYEGAGETQYF
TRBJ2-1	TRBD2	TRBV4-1	TGCGCCAGCAGCCAAGATGGGGAGGGGTACAATGAGCAGTTCTTC	CASSQDGEGYNEQFF
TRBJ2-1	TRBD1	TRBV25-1	TGTGCCAGCGGCGGGGACAGGGGCCGTAAGTACAATGAGCAGTTCTTC	CASGGDRGRKYNEQFF
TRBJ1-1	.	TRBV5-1	TGCGCCAGCAGCTTGGCCCCGGGAGGAGAAACTGAAGCTTTCTTT	CASSLAPGGETEAFF
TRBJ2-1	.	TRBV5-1	TGCGCCAGCAGCTTGGCCGGTCTCGGGGGAACCTACAATGAGCAGTTCTTC	CASSLAGLGGTYNEQFF
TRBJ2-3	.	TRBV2	TGTGCCAGCAGTTCCAACAGGGCGAGCACAGATACGCAGTATTTT	CASSSNRASTDTQYF
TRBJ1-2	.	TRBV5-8	TGTGCCAGCAGCTTGGTGAGGACAGCTAACTATGGCTACACCTTC	CASSLVRTANYGYTF
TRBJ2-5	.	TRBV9	TGTGCCAGCAGCGTAGGCGGTTATCAAGAGACCCAGTACTTC	CASSVGGYQETQYF
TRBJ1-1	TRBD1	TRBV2	TGTGCCAGCACCGGGACAGGGGTCACTGAAGCTTTCTTT	CASTGTGVTEAFF
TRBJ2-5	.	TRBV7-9	TGTGCCAGCAGTTCGAACTCGGACTGGGGAGAGACCCAGTACTTC	CASSSNSDWGETQYF